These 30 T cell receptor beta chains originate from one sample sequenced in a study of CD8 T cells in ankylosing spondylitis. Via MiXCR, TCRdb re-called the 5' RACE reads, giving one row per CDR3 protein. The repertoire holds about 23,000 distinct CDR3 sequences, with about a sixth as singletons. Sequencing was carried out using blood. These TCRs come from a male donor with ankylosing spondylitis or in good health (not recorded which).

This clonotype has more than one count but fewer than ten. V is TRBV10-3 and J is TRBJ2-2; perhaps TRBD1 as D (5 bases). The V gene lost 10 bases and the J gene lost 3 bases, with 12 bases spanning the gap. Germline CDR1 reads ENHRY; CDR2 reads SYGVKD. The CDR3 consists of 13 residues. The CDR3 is CANKGQYTGELFF. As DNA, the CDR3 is TGTGCCAACAAGGGGCAGTACACCGGGGAGCTGTTTTTT.

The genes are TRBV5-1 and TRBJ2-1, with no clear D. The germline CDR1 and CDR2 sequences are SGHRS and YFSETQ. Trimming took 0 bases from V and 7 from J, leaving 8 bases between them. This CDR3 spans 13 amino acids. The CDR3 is CASSLGSANEQFF. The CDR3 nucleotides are TGCGCCAGCAGCTTGGGGTCAGCAAATGAGCAGTTCTTC.

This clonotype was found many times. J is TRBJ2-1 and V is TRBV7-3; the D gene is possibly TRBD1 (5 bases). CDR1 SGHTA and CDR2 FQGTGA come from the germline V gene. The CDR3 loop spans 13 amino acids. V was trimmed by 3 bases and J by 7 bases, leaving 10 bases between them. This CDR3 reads CASSFGRVNEQFF. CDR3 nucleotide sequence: TGTGCCAGCAGCTTTGGCAGGGTAAATGAGCAGTTCTTC.

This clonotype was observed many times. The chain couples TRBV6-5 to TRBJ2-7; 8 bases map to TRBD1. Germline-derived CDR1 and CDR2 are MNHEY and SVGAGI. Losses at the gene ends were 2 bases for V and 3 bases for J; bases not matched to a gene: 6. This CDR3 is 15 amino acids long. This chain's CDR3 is CASSYRDRSSYEQYF. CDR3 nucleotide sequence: TGTGCCAGCAGTTACCGGGACAGGTCGAGCTACGAGCAGTACTTC.

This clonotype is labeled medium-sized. CDR3 sequence reads: CSVQTGGNSPLHF. In nucleotides, the CDR3 is TGCAGCGTCCAGACGGGAGGTAATTCACCCCTCCACTTT. The V gene is TRBV29-1, the J gene TRBJ1-6, with D unclear. V was clipped by 6 bases and J by 6 bases, with 12 bases between them. The CDR3 contains 13 residues. CDR1 and CDR2 (germline): SQVTM, ANQGSEA. Full variable domain (rest looked up from reference TRBV29-1 and TRBJ1-6): SAVISQKPSRDICQRGTSLTIQCQVDSQVTMMFWYRQQPGQSLTLIATANQGSEATYESGFVIDKFPISRPNLTFSTLTVSNMSPEDSSIYLCSVQTGGNSPLHFGNGTRLTVT.

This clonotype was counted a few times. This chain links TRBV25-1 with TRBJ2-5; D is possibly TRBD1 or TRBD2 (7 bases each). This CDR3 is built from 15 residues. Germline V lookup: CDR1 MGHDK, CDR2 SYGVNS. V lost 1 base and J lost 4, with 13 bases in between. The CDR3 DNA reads TGTGCCAGCAGTGAATCTGGGAGGGGGCGAGAGACCCAGTACTTC. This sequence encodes CASSESGRGRETQYF. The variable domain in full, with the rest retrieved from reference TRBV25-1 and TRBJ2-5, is EADIYQTPRYLVIGTGKKITLECSQTMGHDKMYWYQQDPGMELHLIHYSYGVNSTEKGDLSSESTVSRIRTEHFPLTLESARPSHTSQYLCASSESGRGRETQYFGPGTRLLVL.

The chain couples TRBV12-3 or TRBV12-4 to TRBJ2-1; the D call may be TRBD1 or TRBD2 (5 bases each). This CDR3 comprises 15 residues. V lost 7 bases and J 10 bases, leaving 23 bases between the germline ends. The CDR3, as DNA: TGTGCCAGCATACCCCCGGGACCAACCACCGGAGAGCAGTTCTTC. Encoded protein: CASIPPGPTTGEQFF.

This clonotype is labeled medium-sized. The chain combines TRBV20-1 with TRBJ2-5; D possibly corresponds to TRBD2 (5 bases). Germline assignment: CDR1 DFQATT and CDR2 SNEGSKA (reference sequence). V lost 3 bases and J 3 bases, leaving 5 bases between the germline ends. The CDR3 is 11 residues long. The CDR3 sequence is CSASGEETQYF. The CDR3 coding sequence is TGCAGTGCTAGCGGGGAAGAGACCCAGTACTTC.

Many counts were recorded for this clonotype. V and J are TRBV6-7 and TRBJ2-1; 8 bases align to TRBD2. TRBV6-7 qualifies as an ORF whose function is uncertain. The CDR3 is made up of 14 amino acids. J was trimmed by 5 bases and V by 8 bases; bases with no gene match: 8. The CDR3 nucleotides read TGTGCCAGCCTACCGGGACTAGGTAACAATGAGCAGTTCTTC. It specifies CASLPGLGNNEQFF.

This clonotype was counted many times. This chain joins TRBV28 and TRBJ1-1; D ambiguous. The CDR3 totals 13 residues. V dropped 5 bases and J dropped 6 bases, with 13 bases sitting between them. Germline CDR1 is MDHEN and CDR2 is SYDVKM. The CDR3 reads CASSLRLPPEAFF. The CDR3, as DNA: TGTGCCAGCAGTCTACGACTCCCCCCTGAAGCTTTCTTT.

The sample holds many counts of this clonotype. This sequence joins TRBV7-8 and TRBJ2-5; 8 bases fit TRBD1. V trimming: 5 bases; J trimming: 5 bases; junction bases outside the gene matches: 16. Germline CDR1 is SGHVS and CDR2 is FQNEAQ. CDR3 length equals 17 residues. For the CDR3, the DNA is TGTGCCAGCAGCCCTGCCCGGGACAGGTCCCGGTTGGAGACCCAGTACTTC. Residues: CASSPARDRSRLETQYF.

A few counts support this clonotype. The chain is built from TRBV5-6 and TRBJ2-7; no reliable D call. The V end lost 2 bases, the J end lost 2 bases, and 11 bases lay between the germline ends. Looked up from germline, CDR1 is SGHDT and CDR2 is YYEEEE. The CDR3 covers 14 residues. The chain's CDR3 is CASSFYPGTYEQYF. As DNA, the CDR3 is TGTGCCAGCAGCTTTTACCCCGGAACCTACGAGCAGTACTTC. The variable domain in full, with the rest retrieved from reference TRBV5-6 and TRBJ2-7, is DAGVTQSPTHLIKTRGQQVTLRCSPKSGHDTVSWYQQALGQGPQFIFQYYEEEERQRGNFPDRFSGHQFPNYSSELNVNALLLGDSALYLCASSFYPGTYEQYFGPGTRLTVT.

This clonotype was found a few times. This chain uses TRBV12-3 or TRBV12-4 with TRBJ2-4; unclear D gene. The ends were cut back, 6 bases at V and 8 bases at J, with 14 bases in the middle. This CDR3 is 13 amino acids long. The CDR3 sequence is CASRETMSDIQYF. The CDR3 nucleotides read TGTGCCAGCAGGGAAACAATGTCCGACATTCAGTACTTC.

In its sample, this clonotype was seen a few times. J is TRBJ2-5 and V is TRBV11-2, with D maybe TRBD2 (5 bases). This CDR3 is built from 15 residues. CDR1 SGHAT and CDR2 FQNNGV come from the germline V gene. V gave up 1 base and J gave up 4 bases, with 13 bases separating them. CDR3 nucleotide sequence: TGTGCCAGCAGCTTAGCTTACGGGATTGGAGAGACCCAGTACTTC. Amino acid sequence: CASSLAYGIGETQYF.

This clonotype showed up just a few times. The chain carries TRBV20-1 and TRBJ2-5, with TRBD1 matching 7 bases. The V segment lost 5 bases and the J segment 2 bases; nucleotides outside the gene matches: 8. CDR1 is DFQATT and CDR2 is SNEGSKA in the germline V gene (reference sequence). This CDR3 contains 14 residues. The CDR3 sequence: CSAEKDRRQETQYF. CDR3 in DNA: TGCAGTGCTGAGAAGGACAGGAGGCAAGAGACCCAGTACTTC.

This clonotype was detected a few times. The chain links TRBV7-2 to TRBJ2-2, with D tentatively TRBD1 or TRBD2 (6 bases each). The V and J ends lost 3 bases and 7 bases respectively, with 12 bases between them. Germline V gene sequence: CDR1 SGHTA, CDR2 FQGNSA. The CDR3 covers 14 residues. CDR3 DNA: TGTGCCAGCAGCTTCGGCAGGGGAGGCGGGGAGCTGTTTTTT. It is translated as CASSFGRGGGELFF.

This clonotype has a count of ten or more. CDR3 in amino acids: CASSPGSSFYGYTF. In nucleotides, the CDR3 is TGTGCCAGCAGCCCCGGGTCTTCTTTTTATGGCTACACCTTC. The V gene is TRBV12-3 or TRBV12-4, the J gene TRBJ1-2, with D unresolved. Between the trimmed V and J ends, which lost 6 bases and 5 bases, there was a span of 16 bases. CDR3 length: 14 residues.

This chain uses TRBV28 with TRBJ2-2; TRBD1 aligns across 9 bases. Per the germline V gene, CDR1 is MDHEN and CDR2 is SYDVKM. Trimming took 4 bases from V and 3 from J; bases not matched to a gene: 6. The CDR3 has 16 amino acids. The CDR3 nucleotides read TGTGCCAGCAGTTCCACAGGGGGCGCGGACACCGGGGAGCTGTTTTTT. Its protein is CASSSTGGADTGELFF.

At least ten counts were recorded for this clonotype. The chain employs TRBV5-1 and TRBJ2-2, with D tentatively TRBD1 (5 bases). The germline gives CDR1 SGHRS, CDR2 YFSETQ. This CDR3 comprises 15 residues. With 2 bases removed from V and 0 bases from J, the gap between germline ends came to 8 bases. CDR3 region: CASSLKGTNTGELFF. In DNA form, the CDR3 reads TGCGCCAGCAGCTTAAAGGGGACGAACACCGGGGAGCTGTTTTTT.

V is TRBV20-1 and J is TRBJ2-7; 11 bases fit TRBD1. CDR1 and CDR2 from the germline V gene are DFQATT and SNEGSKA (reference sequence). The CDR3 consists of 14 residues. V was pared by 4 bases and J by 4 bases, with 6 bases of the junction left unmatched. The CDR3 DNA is TGCAGTGCTAACGACGGGACAGGGGGATACGAGCAGTACTTC. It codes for CSANDGTGGYEQYF.

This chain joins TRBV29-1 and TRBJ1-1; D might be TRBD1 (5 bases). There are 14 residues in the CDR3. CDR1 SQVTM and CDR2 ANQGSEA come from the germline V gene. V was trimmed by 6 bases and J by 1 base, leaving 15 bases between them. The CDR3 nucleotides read TGCAGCGTCCTCGGTGGGGCAAAGAACACTGAAGCTTTCTTT. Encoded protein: CSVLGGAKNTEAFF.

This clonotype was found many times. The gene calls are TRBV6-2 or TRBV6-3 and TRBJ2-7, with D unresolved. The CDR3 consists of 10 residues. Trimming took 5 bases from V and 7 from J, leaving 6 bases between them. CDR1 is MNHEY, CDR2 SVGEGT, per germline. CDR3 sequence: CASSRMEQYF. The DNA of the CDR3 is TGTGCCAGCAGTCGGATGGAGCAGTACTTC.

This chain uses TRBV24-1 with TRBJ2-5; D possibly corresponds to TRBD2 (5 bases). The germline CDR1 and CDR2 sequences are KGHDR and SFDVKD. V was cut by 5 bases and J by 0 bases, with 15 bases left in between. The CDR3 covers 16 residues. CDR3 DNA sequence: TGTGCCACCAGTGGCCGGACGGGGTGGTACCAAGAGACCCAGTACTTC. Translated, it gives CATSGRTGWYQETQYF.

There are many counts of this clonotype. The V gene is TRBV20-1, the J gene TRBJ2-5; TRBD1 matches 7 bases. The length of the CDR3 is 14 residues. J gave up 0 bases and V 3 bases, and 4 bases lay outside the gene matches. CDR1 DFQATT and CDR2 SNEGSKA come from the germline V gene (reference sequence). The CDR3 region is CSASATGYQETQYF. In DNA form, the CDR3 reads TGCAGTGCTAGCGCGACAGGGTACCAAGAGACCCAGTACTTC.

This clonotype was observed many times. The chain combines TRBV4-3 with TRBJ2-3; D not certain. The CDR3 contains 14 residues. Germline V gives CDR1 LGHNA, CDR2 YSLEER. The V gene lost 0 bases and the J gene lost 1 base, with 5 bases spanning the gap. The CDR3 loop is CASSQDPGTDTQYF. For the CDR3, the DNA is TGCGCCAGCAGCCAAGATCCAGGCACAGATACGCAGTATTTT.

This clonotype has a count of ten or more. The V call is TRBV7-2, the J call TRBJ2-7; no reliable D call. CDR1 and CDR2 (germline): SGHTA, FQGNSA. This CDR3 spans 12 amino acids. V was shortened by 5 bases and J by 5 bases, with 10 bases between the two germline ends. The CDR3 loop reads CASSLTEHEQYF. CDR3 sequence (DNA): TGTGCCAGCAGCCTAACGGAACACGAGCAGTACTTC.

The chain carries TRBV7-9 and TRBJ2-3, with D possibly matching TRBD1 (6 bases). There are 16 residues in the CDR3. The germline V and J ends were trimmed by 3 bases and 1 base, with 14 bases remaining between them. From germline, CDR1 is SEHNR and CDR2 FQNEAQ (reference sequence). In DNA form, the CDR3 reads TGTGCCAGCAGCTTCGCTGCAGGGGTCGGCACAGATACGCAGTATTTT. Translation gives CASSFAAGVGTDTQYF.

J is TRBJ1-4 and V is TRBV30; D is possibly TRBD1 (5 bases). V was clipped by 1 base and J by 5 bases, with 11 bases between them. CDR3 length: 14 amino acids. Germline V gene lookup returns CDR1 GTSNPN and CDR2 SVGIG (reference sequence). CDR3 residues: CAWSAGTGNEKLFF. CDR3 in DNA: TGTGCCTGGAGTGCCGGGACGGGGAATGAAAAACTGTTTTTT. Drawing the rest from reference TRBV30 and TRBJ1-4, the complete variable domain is SQTIHQWPATLVQPVGSPLSLECTVEGTSNPNLYWYRQAAGRGLQLLFYSVGIGQISSEVPQNLSASRPQDRQFILSSKKLLLSDSGFYLCAWSAGTGNEKLFFGSGTQLSVL.

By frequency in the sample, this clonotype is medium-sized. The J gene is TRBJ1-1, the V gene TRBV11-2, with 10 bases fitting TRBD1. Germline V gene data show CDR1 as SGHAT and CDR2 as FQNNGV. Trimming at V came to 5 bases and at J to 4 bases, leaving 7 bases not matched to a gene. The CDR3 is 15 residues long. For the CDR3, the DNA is TGTGCCAGCAGCCTTATGAGGACAGGGGGCACTGAAGCTTTCTTT. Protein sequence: CASSLMRTGGTEAFF.

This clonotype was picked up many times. CDR3 DNA: TGTGCCAGCAGCTTATTGGATAACTATGGCTACACCTTC. Protein: CASSLLDNYGYTF. V and J are TRBV7-9 and TRBJ1-2; D is unresolved. The V and J ends lost 2 bases and 1 base respectively, with 5 bases between them. Germline CDR1 is SEHNR and CDR2 is FQNEAQ (reference sequence). This CDR3 comprises 13 residues.